This T cell receptor beta chain was captured in a study of sequential checkpoint blockade in melanoma. Study context: First-line arms were nivolumab then ipilimumab, or the reverse, randomized 1:1. Both treatment sequences were followed by maintenance nivolumab.

This CDR3 is built from 15 residues. Trimming took 2 bases from V and 6 from J; bases not matched to a gene: 3. Looked up from germline, CDR1 is SGDLS and CDR2 is YYNGEE. Here immunoSEQ multiplex PCR was the method, and the copy in TCRdb shows in-frame clones only, minus some. The sample records around 41,000 clones, approximately 90% being singletons. Treatment given: randomized to nivolumab then ipilimumab (arm A) or the reverse (arm B). Patients had received no earlier DNA-damaging chemotherapy. PBMC sorting kept live CD3+CD8+ cells without CD19 or CD56. The clonotype was recovered from a human donor with melanoma. The V gene is TRBV9, the J gene TRBJ2-1, with 12 bases aligning to TRBD1. Sample: CD8+ T cells sorted from blood (inferred from file names), taken from a patient given nivolumab and ipilimumab in sequence. The CDR3 DNA reads as TGTGCCAGCAGCGTCGGGACAGGGGGCCCCAATGAGCAGTTCTTC. It codes for CASSVGTGGPNEQFF. Supplemented by reference TRBV9 and TRBJ2-1, the full variable domain reads DSGVTQTPKHLITATGQRVTLRCSPRSGDLSVYWYQQSLDQGLQFLIQYYNGEERAKGNILERFSAQQFPDLHSELNLSSLELGDSALYFCASSVGTGGPNEQFFGPGTRLTVL.